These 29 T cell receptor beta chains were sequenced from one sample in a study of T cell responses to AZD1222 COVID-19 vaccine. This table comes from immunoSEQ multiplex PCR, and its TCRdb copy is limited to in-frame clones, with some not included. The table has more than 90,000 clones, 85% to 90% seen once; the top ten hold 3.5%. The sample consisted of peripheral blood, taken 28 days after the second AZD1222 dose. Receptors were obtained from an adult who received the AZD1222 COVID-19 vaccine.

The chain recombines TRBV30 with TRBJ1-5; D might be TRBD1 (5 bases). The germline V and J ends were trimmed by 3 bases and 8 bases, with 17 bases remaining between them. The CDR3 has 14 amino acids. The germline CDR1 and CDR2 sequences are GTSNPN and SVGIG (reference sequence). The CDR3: CAWSGLRTGKPQHF. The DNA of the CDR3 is TGTGCCTGGAGCGGACTCCGCACAGGAAAGCCCCAGCATTTT.

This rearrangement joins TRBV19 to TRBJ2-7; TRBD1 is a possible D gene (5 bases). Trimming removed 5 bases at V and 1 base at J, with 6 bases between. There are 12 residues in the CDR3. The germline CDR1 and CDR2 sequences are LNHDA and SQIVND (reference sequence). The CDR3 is CASSGASYEQYF. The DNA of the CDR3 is TGTGCCAGTAGTGGGGCTTCCTACGAGCAGTACTTC.

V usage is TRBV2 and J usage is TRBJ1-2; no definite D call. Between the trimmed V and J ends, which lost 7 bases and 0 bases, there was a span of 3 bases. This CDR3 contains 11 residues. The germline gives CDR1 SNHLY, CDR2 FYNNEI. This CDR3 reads CASITNYGYTF. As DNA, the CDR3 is TGTGCCAGCATTACTAACTATGGCTACACCTTC.

In nucleotides, the CDR3 is TGTGCCTGGAGGTGGCTAGCGGGAGGGCAGAAACCTTCTGCGGACACAGATACGCAGTATTTT. It specifies CAWRWLAGGQKPSADTDTQYF. The chain employs TRBV30 and TRBJ2-3; 12 bases line up with TRBD2. Germline CDR1 reads GTSNPN; CDR2 reads SVGIG (reference sequence). The CDR3 is made up of 21 amino acids. V dropped 3 bases and J dropped 2; count of bases not matched to a gene: 21. The whole variable domain, filled in from reference TRBV30 and TRBJ2-3, reads SQTIHQWPATLVQPVGSPLSLECTVEGTSNPNLYWYRQAAGRGLQLLFYSVGIGQISSEVPQNLSASRPQDRQFILSSKKLLLSDSGFYLCAWRWLAGGQKPSADTDTQYFGPGTRLTVL.

CDR3 nucleotide sequence: TGTGCCAGCAGCCAGGAAGGGGACGATCAGCCCCAGCATTTT. Its protein product is CASSQEGDDQPQHF. The genes are TRBV3-1 (or the pseudogene TRBV3-2) and TRBJ1-5; D perhaps matches TRBD1 (5 bases). The V end was cut by 3 bases, the J end by 5 bases, with 11 bases between. The CDR3 sequence is 14 residues long. CDR1 LGHDT and CDR2 YNNKEL come from the germline V gene (reference sequence).

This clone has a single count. CDR3 sequence (DNA): TGCGCCAGCAGCCTGGACAGCGTTGGAAACACCATATATTTT. Translated, it gives CASSLDSVGNTIYF. This chain joins TRBV5-1 and TRBJ1-3; D is possibly TRBD1 (6 bases). Germline V gene data show CDR1 as SGHRS and CDR2 as YFSETQ. V dropped 4 bases and J dropped 3 bases, with 11 bases sitting between them. The CDR3 consists of 14 residues.

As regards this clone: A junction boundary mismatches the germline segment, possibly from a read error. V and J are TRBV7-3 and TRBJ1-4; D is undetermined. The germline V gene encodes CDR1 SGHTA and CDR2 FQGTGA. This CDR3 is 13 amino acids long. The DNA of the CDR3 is TGTGCCAGCAGCGTAACTAAAGAAGAAAAACTGTTTTTT. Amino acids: CASSVTKEEKLFF.

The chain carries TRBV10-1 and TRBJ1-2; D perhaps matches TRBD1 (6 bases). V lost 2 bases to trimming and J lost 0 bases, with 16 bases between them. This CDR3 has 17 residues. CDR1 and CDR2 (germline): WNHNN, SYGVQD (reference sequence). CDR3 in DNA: TGCGCCAGCAGTGAGAAAGGGGGGTGCCGAACTAACTATGGCTACACCTTC. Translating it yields CASSEKGGCRTNYGYTF.

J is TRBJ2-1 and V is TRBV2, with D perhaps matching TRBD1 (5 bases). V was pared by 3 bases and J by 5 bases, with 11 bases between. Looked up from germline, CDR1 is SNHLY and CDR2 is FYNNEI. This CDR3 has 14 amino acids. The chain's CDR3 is CASSDRVRNNEQFF. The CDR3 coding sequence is TGTGCCAGCAGTGACAGGGTCCGCAACAATGAGCAGTTCTTC.

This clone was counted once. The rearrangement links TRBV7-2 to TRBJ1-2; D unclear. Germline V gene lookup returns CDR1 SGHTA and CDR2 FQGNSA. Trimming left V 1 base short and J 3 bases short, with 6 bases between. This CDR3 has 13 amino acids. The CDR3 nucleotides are TGTGCCAGCAGCTTAGAGCCCTACTATGGCTACACCTTC. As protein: CASSLEPYYGYTF.

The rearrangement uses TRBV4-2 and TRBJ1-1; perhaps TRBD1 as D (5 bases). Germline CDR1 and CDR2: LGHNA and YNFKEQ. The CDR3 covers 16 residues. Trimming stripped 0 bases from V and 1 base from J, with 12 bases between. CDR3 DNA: TGTGCCAGCAGCCAAGATTCAGGGTTCAAGAACACTGAAGCTTTCTTT. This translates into CASSQDSGFKNTEAFF.

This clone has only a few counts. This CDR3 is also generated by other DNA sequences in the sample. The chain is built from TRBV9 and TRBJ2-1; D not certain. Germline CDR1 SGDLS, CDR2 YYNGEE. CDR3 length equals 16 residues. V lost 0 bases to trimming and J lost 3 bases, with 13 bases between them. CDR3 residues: CASSVGGWGDYNEQFF. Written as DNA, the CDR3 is TGTGCCAGCAGCGTAGGGGGTTGGGGTGACTACAATGAGCAGTTCTTC.

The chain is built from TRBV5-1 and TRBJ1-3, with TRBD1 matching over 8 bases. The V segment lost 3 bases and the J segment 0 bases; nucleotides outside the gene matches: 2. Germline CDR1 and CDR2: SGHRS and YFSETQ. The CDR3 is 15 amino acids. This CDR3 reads CASSSDRGSGNTIYF. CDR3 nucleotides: TGCGCCAGCAGCTCTGACAGGGGCTCTGGAAACACCATATATTTT.

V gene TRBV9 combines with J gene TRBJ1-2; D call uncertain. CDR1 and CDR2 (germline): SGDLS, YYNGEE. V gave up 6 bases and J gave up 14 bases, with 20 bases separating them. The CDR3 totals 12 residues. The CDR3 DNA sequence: TGTGCCAGCAACTATCCGCCGGGCCCTCATACCTTC. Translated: CASNYPPGPHTF.

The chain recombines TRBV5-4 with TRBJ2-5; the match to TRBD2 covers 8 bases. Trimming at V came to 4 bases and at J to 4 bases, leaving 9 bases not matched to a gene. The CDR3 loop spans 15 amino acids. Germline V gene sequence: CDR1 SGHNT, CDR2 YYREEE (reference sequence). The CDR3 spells CASSRISGRGETQYF. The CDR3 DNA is TGTGCCAGCAGCCGGATCAGCGGGAGAGGAGAGACCCAGTACTTC.

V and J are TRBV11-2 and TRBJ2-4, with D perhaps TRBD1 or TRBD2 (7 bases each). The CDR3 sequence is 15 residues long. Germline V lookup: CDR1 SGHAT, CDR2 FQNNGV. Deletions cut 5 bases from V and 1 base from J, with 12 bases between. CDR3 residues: CASSGEGAAKNIQYF. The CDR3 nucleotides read TGTGCCAGCAGCGGGGAGGGGGCGGCCAAAAACATTCAGTACTTC.

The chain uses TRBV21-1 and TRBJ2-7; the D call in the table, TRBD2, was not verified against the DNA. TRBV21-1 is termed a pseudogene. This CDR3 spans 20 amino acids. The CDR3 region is CASTPDSASGAGGPLHEQYF. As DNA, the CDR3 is TGTGCCAGCACCCCAGACTCCGCTTCCGGAGCGGGAGGGCCGTTGCACGAGCAGTACTTC.

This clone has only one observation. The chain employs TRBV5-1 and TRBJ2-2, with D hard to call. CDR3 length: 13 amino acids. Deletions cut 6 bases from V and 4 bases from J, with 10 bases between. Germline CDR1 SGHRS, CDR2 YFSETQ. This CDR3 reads CASTTTLTGELFF. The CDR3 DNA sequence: TGCGCCAGCACTACTACCCTCACCGGGGAGCTGTTTTTT. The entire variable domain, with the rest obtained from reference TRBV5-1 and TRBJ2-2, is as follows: KAGVTQTPRYLIKTRGQQVTLSCSPISGHRSVSWYQQTPGQGLQFLFEYFSETQRNKGNFPGRFSGRQFSNSRSEMNVSTLELGDSALYLCASTTTLTGELFFGEGSRLTVL.

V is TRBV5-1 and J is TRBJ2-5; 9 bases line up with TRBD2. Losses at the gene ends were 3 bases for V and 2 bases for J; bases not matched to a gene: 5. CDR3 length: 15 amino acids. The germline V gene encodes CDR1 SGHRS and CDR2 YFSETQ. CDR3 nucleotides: TGCGCCAGCAGCTCGATTAGCGGGGGACAAGAGACCCAGTACTTC. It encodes CASSSISGGQETQYF.

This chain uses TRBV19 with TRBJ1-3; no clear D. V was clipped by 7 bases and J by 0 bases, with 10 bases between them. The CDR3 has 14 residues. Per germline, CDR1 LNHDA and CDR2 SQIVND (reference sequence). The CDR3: CASTTTVSGNTIYF. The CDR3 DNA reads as TGTGCCAGTACCACGACGGTCTCTGGAAACACCATATATTTT.

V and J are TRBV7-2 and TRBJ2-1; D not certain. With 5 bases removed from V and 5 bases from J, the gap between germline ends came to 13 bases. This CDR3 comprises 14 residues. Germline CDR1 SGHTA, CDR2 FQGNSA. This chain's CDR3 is CASSAQILDNEQFF. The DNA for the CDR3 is TGTGCCAGCAGCGCCCAGATTTTAGACAATGAGCAGTTCTTC.

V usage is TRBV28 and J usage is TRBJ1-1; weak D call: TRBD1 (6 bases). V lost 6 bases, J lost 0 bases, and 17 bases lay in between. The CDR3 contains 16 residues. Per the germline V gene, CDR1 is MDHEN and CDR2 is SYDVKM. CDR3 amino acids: CASREQRGGLNTEAFF. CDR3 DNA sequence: TGTGCCAGCAGAGAACAAAGGGGGGGATTGAACACTGAAGCTTTCTTT.

This CDR3 is CATSRYQQNQPQHF. CDR3 sequence (DNA): TGTGCCACCAGCAGATATCAACAAAATCAGCCCCAGCATTTT. V and J are TRBV15 and TRBJ1-5, with D unclear. Germline CDR1 LNHNV, CDR2 YYDKDF (reference sequence). Trimming took 2 bases from V and 4 from J, leaving 9 bases between them. This CDR3 has 14 amino acids.

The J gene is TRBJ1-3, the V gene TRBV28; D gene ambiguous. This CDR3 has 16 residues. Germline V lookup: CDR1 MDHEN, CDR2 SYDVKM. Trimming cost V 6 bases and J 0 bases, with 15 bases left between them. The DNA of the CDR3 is TGTGCCAGCAGCCGACCTGGAGAGGGCTCTGGAAACACCATATATTTT. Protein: CASSRPGEGSGNTIYF.

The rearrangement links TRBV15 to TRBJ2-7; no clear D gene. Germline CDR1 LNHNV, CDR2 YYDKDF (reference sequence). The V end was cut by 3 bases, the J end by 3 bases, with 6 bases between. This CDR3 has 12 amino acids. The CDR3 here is CATSSEVYEQYF. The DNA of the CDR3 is TGTGCCACCAGCAGCGAAGTCTACGAGCAGTACTTC.

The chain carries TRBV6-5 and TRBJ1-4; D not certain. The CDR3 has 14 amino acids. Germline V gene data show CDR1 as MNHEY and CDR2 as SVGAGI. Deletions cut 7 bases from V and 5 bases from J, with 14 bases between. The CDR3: CASTEYSANEKLFF. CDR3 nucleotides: TGTGCCAGCACCGAATACAGCGCCAATGAAAAACTGTTTTTT.

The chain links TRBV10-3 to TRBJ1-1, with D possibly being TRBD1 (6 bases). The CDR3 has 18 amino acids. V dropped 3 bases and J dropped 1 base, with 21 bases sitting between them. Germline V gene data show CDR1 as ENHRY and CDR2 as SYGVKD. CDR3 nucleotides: TGTGCCATCAGTGATCCCGCGGGGTCCGCAGGGGCGAACACTGAAGCTTTCTTT. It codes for CAISDPAGSAGANTEAFF.

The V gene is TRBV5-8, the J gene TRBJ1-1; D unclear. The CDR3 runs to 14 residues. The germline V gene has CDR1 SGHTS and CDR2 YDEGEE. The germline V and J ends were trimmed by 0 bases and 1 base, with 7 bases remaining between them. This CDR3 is CASSLGARNTEAFF. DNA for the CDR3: TGTGCCAGCAGCTTGGGAGCAAGGAACACTGAAGCTTTCTTT.

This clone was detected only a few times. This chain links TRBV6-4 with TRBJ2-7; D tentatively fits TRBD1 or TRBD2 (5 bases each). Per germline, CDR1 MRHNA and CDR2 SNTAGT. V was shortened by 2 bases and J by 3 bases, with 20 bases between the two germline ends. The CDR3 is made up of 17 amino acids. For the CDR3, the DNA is TGTGCCAGCAGTGACGGTTTACGAGGCCTGGGGGACTACGAGCAGTACTTC. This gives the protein CASSDGLRGLGDYEQYF.